The T cell receptor (beta chain) described here comes from a study of blood T cell repertoires in COVID-19. Study information: Donors in the United States, Italy and Spain gave samples during acute or convalescent COVID-19. Sources were T cells, B-cell-depleted T cells, or PBMCs; the material itself was cDNA or gDNA.

In the authors' workflow: Amplification with reference gene primers provided the estimates of nucleated cell counts. TCRdb's copy holds only in-frame clones and misses some; the assay was immunoSEQ multiplex PCR. V, J and clone size derive from that table, while D and trimming were established from the DNA sequence. Here the sample spans 130,000 to 150,000 clones, approximately 90% being singletons. CDR3 size: 14 residues. Germline V gene data show CDR1 as SEHNR and CDR2 as FQNEAQ (reference sequence). Unmatched junction bases numbered 5, after V lost 0 bases and J lost 6 bases. The sample comprised peripheral blood. This receptor was identified in a woman aged 50 to 60 with active or convalescent COVID-19. The chain has TRBV7-9 and TRBJ2-7; TRBD2 agrees at 7 bases. CDR3: CASSLAGGRTEQYF. CDR3 coding DNA: TGTGCCAGCAGCTTAGCGGGAGGGCGAACCGAGCAGTACTTC.